A single sample is the source of the 29 T cell receptor beta chains below, sequenced in a study of early T cells in non-severe SARS-CoV-2 infection. Using its own MiXCR run on the 5' RACE reads, TCRdb lists one record per CDR3 protein. The profile shows 65,000 to 95,000 distinct CDR3 sequences, around 5% of them singletons. The sample here was whole blood, taken at baseline. The source of these receptors is an adult who was a healthcare worker with PCR-confirmed SARS-CoV-2 infection or an uninfected control (not recorded which).

The chain couples TRBV7-7 to TRBJ1-3; D remains unclear. The germline V gene has CDR1 SSHAT and CDR2 FNYEAQ (reference sequence). The V and J ends lost 5 bases and 2 bases respectively, with 7 bases between them. This CDR3 spans 13 amino acids. DNA for the CDR3: TGTGCCAGCAGCCGGGATCCTGGAAACACCATATATTTT. Encoded protein: CASSRDPGNTIYF.

This clonotype has at least ten counts. This chain links TRBV12-3 or TRBV12-4 with TRBJ1-2; TRBD1 matches at 7 bases. Trimming removed 4 bases from V and 6 bases from J; junction bases left unmatched: 14. The CDR3 length is 16 residues. The CDR3, as DNA: TGTGCCAGCAGTTACACCAACACAGGGGTGATGCATGGCTACACCTTC. This encodes CASSYTNTGVMHGYTF.

The chain recombines TRBV18 with TRBJ2-4, with D maybe TRBD1 (7 bases). This CDR3 region has 15 residues. V gave up 2 bases and J gave up 7 bases, with 15 bases separating them. Germline V gene lookup returns CDR1 KGHSH and CDR2 LQKENI. The CDR3 DNA follows: TGTGCCAGCTCACCAACGGAGGGGGCGCGGAACATTCAGTACTTC. Its protein is CASSPTEGARNIQYF.

The rearrangement links TRBV21-1 to TRBJ1-5. TRBV21-1 has pseudogene status. The CDR3 is 16 amino acids. CDR3 sequence: CASSPKGGLHNQPQHF. CDR3 nucleotide sequence: TGTGCCAGCAGCCCCAAGGGAGGCCTCCACAATCAGCCCCAGCATTTT.

The chain is built from TRBV20-1 and TRBJ2-3; 10 nucleotides align to TRBD2. V gave up 5 bases and J gave up 3 bases; unmatched junction bases: 11. The germline gives CDR1 DFQATT, CDR2 SNEGSKA (reference sequence). The CDR3 has 16 residues. The CDR3 region is CSALSPLAGATDTQYF. The DNA for the CDR3 is TGCAGTGCTCTTTCCCCGCTAGCGGGAGCTACAGATACGCAGTATTTT.

This clonotype appeared many times. This chain links TRBV20-1 with TRBJ2-7, with D perhaps TRBD2 (5 bases). The V end lost 7 bases, the J end lost 2 bases, and 9 bases lay between the germline ends. CDR3 length: 11 amino acids. Germline loops: CDR1 DFQATT, CDR2 SNEGSKA (reference sequence). The CDR3 DNA follows: TGCAGTGTTCCGAGGGCCTACGAGCAGTACTTC. This translates into CSVPRAYEQYF.

At least ten counts were recorded for this clonotype. This chain joins TRBV2 and TRBJ2-5, with D possibly being TRBD2 (6 bases). The CDR3 spans 16 residues. The V end lost 7 bases, the J end lost 5 bases, and 23 bases lay between the germline ends. Germline CDR1 SNHLY, CDR2 FYNNEI. CDR3 amino acids: CASTPPGVRGRETQYF. CDR3 nucleotides: TGTGCCAGCACCCCCCCGGGAGTCCGGGGAAGGGAGACCCAGTACTTC.

This clonotype showed up just a few times. The rearrangement uses TRBV18 and TRBJ1-5, with 7 bases fitting TRBD1. The junction had 5 bases not matched to a gene; V was cut back by 3 bases and J by 3 bases. Germline V CDR1 and CDR2: KGHSH, LQKENI. CDR3 length equals 15 residues. The CDR3 spells CASSPPGQINQPQHF. CDR3 bases: TGTGCCAGCTCACCGCCGGGACAGATCAATCAGCCCCAGCATTTT.

This clonotype was recorded many times. V usage is TRBV7-9 and J usage is TRBJ2-1; D is uncertain. Per the germline V gene, CDR1 is SEHNR and CDR2 is FQNEAQ (reference sequence). The CDR3 covers 13 residues. Trimming removed 1 base from V and 6 bases from J, with 7 bases in between. The CDR3 nucleotides are TGTGCCAGCAGCTTAGACTTAACCAATGAGCAGTTCTTC. This sequence encodes CASSLDLTNEQFF.

This clonotype is judged medium-sized. The chain uses TRBV20-1 and TRBJ2-5, with D tentatively TRBD1 or TRBD2 (5 bases each). This CDR3 contains 13 residues. Trimming cost V 0 bases and J 4 bases, with 9 bases left between them. Looked up from germline, CDR1 is DFQATT and CDR2 is SNEGSKA (reference sequence). CDR3 DNA: TGCAGTGCTAGAGAATCAGGGAGAGAGACCCAGTACTTC. It codes for CSARESGRETQYF.

This clonotype was seen many times. This sequence joins TRBV27 and TRBJ1-2; TRBD1 is a possible D gene (5 bases). The CDR3 totals 14 residues. Per germline, CDR1 MNHEY and CDR2 SMNVEV (reference sequence). Trimming took off 6 bases at V and 7 bases at J, with 18 bases between the two ends. The CDR3 here is CASSGGAPRGGYTF. In DNA, the CDR3 is TGTGCCAGCAGCGGCGGGGCCCCACGCGGTGGCTACACCTTC.

This clonotype has at least ten counts. V is TRBV5-5 and J is TRBJ1-2; D is unclear. CDR1 and CDR2 from the germline V gene are SGHKS and YYEKEE (reference sequence). The CDR3 runs 15 residues. V was trimmed by 0 bases and J by 0 bases, leaving 9 bases between them. The CDR3 region has the DNA TGTGCCAGCAGCTTGGAAGGCGCCTCTAACTATGGCTACACCTTC. It codes for CASSLEGASNYGYTF.

This clonotype was seen at least ten times. The chain recombines TRBV20-1 with TRBJ1-3, with TRBD1 as a possible D gene (5 bases). Deletions cut 5 bases from V and 4 bases from J, with 21 bases between. Germline V gene lookup returns CDR1 DFQATT and CDR2 SNEGSKA (reference sequence). This CDR3 region has 16 residues. The CDR3 region is CSAQSGGGNFGNTIYF. Here the CDR3 DNA reads TGCAGTGCTCAGAGCGGCGGGGGTAATTTCGGAAACACCATATATTTT.

The chain couples TRBV7-2 to TRBJ2-7, with D uncertain. Germline lookup yields CDR1 SGHTA and CDR2 FQGNSA. Trimming stripped 1 base from V and 1 base from J, with 5 bases between. The CDR3 covers 13 residues. The CDR3 spells CASSLERSYEQYF. The DNA for the CDR3 is TGTGCCAGCAGCTTAGAACGGTCCTACGAGCAGTACTTC.

DNA of the CDR3: TGTGCCAGCAGCGTAGCACAGGGGCGAGCCTACGAGCAGTACTTC. Translated, it gives CASSVAQGRAYEQYF. The chain combines TRBV9 with TRBJ2-7, with 7 bases matching TRBD1. The CDR3 consists of 15 residues. V gave up 0 bases and J gave up 2 bases; unmatched junction bases: 5. Per the germline V gene, CDR1 is SGDLS and CDR2 is YYNGEE.

The chain's CDR3 is CASSSRDRGPSPLHF. As DNA, the CDR3 is TGTGCCAGCAGTTCTCGGGACAGGGGGCCTTCACCCCTCCACTTT. The chain is built from TRBV27 and TRBJ1-6; 12 bases are shared with TRBD1. This CDR3 has 15 amino acids. Germline V gene data show CDR1 as MNHEY and CDR2 as SMNVEV (reference sequence). Trimming removed 4 bases from V and 9 bases from J; junction bases left unmatched: 4.

This clonotype showed up just a few times. This chain joins TRBV11-3 and TRBJ2-1; D is tentatively TRBD1 or TRBD2 (5 bases each). The CDR3 contains 14 residues. Germline CDR1 SGHNT, CDR2 YENEEA. With 4 bases removed from V and 9 bases from J, the gap between germline ends came to 16 bases. In DNA, the CDR3 is TGTGCCAGCAGCTCGGGACCAGGTATGGGTGAGCAGTTCTTC. This gives the protein CASSSGPGMGEQFF.

CDR3 in amino acids: CSVRTGGNSPLHF. In nucleotides, the CDR3 is TGCAGCGTGCGGACAGGTGGTAATTCACCCCTCCACTTT. The chain joins TRBV29-1 to TRBJ1-6; 7 bases fit TRBD1. Germline V gene data show CDR1 as SQVTM and CDR2 as ANQGSEA. The junction had 5 bases not matched to a gene; V was cut back by 6 bases and J by 6 bases. CDR3 size: 13 residues.

There are a few counts of this clonotype. V gene TRBV27 combines with J gene TRBJ2-7; D is uncertain. CDR1 is MNHEY, CDR2 SMNVEV, per germline (reference sequence). This CDR3 region has 14 residues. The V end lost 0 bases, the J end lost 3 bases, and 9 bases lay between the germline ends. CDR3 loop: CASSLSEISYEQYF. The CDR3 DNA reads as TGTGCCAGCAGTTTATCAGAGATAAGCTACGAGCAGTACTTC.

This clonotype was seen repeatedly, ten times or more. V is TRBV5-5 and J is TRBJ1-1; D remains unclear. The ends were cut back, 0 bases at V and 0 bases at J, with 9 bases in the middle. Per germline, CDR1 SGHKS and CDR2 YYEKEE (reference sequence). There are 15 residues in the CDR3. The CDR3 sequence is CASSLDGPMNTEAFF. The CDR3 nucleotides are TGTGCCAGCAGCTTGGACGGCCCTATGAACACTGAAGCTTTCTTT.

This clonotype was counted between two and nine times. The chain is built from TRBV7-9 and TRBJ2-2; D unresolved. The CDR3 covers 15 residues. CDR1 is SEHNR and CDR2 is FQNEAQ in the germline V gene (reference sequence). V lost 11 bases to trimming and J lost 0 bases, with 16 bases between them. The CDR3 DNA is TGTGCCTCCTCAGCCGGAGCGTCGAACACCGGGGAGCTGTTTTTT. Translated, it gives CASSAGASNTGELFF.

This clonotype has more than one count but fewer than ten. The rearrangement joins TRBV5-1 to TRBJ2-3; TRBD2 matches 11 bases. Per germline, CDR1 SGHRS and CDR2 YFSETQ. Unmatched junction bases numbered 6, after V lost 4 bases and J lost 2 bases. The CDR3 contains 16 residues. CDR3 in amino acids: CASSVGTSGLTDTQYF. The CDR3 DNA is TGCGCCAGCAGCGTGGGGACTAGCGGCCTCACAGATACGCAGTATTTT.

This clonotype was counted many times. This sequence joins TRBV7-6 and TRBJ2-1; TRBD2 agrees at 12 bases. The germline V gene encodes CDR1 SGHVS and CDR2 FNYEAQ. Germline trimming cut 4 bases from V and 5 bases from J; bases unmatched to any gene: 6. The CDR3 covers 16 residues. CDR3 amino acids: CASSSETSGRNNEQFF. The CDR3 region has the DNA TGTGCCAGCAGCTCGGAGACTAGCGGGAGAAACAATGAGCAGTTCTTC.

Many counts were recorded for this clonotype. The rearrangement uses TRBV10-3 and TRBJ1-6, with D possibly TRBD1 on 5 matching bases. Germline values: CDR1 ENHRY, CDR2 SYGVKD. This CDR3 is built from 14 residues. V lost 5 bases and J 7 bases, leaving 12 bases between the germline ends. CDR3 protein: CAISPGLMNSPLHF. The CDR3 bases are TGTGCCATCAGTCCGGGACTGATGAATTCACCCCTCCACTTT.

This clonotype was seen only a few times. CDR3 sequence: CASSVDPLDSYEQYF. For the CDR3, the DNA is TGTGCCAGCAGCGTAGATCCCCTAGACAGCTACGAGCAGTACTTC. V and J are TRBV9 and TRBJ2-7; a weak D match, TRBD1 (5 bases). The CDR3 is 15 residues long. The V end lost 0 bases, the J end lost 3 bases, and 13 bases lay between the germline ends. CDR1 and CDR2 from the germline V gene are SGDLS and YYNGEE.

This clonotype turned up a few times. As DNA, the CDR3 is TGTGCCAGCAGCCGGACGCTACAAGGGCAGGCTTTCTTT. This gives the protein CASSRTLQGQAFF. V usage is TRBV11-3 and J usage is TRBJ1-1, with D unclear. V lost 5 bases, J lost 11 bases, and 18 bases lay in between. This CDR3 region has 13 residues. Germline CDR1 SGHNT, CDR2 YENEEA.

The V call is TRBV7-9, the J call TRBJ1-2; unclear D gene. The CDR3 loop spans 17 amino acids. Germline V CDR1 and CDR2: SEHNR, FQNEAQ (reference sequence). The V end was cut by 4 bases, the J end by 2 bases, with 20 bases between. CDR3 sequence (DNA): TGTGCCAGCAGCTCTACCAAGAGGTGGGAAGGAAACTATGGCTACACCTTC. It codes for CASSSTKRWEGNYGYTF.

This clonotype was counted between two and nine times. The V and J genes are TRBV30 and TRBJ2-1; unclear D gene. CDR1 is GTSNPN and CDR2 is SVGIG in the germline V gene (reference sequence). V lost 1 base to trimming and J lost 8 bases, with 6 bases between them. The length of the CDR3 is 11 residues. CDR3: CAWSELYEQFF. Written as DNA, the CDR3 is TGTGCCTGGAGTGAGCTCTATGAGCAGTTCTTC.

In this sample, this clonotype turned up many times. This rearrangement joins TRBV7-3 to TRBJ2-7; D might be TRBD1 (5 bases). The germline V gene has CDR1 SGHTA and CDR2 FQGTGA. The CDR3 totals 14 residues. The ends were cut back, 5 bases at V and 7 bases at J, with 18 bases in the middle. CDR3 protein: CASSGNGAMGEQYF. The CDR3 DNA is TGTGCCAGCAGCGGTAATGGGGCGATGGGGGAGCAGTACTTC.